This T cell receptor (beta chain) was sequenced for a study of beta chain features in type 1 diabetes. Study as a whole: No patient-donor differences in age, gender, total cells or subset yield.

The CDR3 loop spans 14 amino acids. Germline V gene data show CDR1 as SQVTM and CDR2 as ANQGSEA. The junction had 12 bases not matched to a gene; V was cut back by 7 bases and J by 6 bases. The isolated RNA, all of it, was reverse transcribed, so expressed TCRB transcripts were what got sequenced. Measured with immunoSEQ multiplex PCR; TCRdb has only the in-frame clones, and not every one. The table records about 350,000 clones, roughly a fifth of them present only once. The authors sorted CD4+ naive, central memory, regulatory and stem cell-like memory cells via CD45RO/CCR7/CD25/CD127/CD95/CD27. In this sample, this clone turned up a few times.

The source is a woman aged 18-30 years in good health. Sequenced input: naive CD4+ T cells from blood. The chain is built from TRBV29-1 and TRBJ1-1; TRBD1 agrees at 9 bases. Here the CDR3 reads CSAQQGQGFPEAFF. CDR3 in DNA: TGCAGCGCTCAACAAGGACAGGGGTTCCCTGAAGCTTTCTTT.